A single T cell receptor beta chain is shown here with its context. Its antigen target is currently unknown. Base qualities are not provided; no much larger clone lies one nucleotide away. The data belong to a study of T cells after yellow fever vaccination (dated by TCRdb to the late 2010s). Describing the broader study: The SMART-Seq v4 Ultra Low Input RNA kit was used to prepare libraries from fractions with low cell numbers. Bulk TCR alpha and beta repertoires were sequenced longitudinally to track T-cell clones before and after primary and booster YFV17D yellow fever vaccination. Two healthy male donors, one aged 18 to 30 and one aged 30 to 40 years, were included in the cohort. Blood samples were taken at several timepoints before and after primary and secondary immunization, and bulk PBMC replicates and cell subsets were isolated.

V loses 3 bases of germline sequence and J loses 7 bases, and the interval between the two ends is 13 bases. The germline V gene yields MNHNS for CDR1 and SASEGT for CDR2. The CDR3 numbers 14 residues from cysteine through phenylalanine. The DNA shown is the 42-base CDR3, in frame from base 1. Instrument on record: Illumina NovaSeq 6000. TCR cDNA was synthesized by 5'RACE template switching, which introduced a universal primer site and unique molecular identifiers. Priming of cDNA synthesis was performed from both the TCR alpha and TCR beta constant segments. Library amplification used two PCR steps, and the second PCR step added sample barcodes and sequencing adapters. Libraries were sequenced on Illumina HiSeq 2500 (2x100 bp) or NovaSeq (2x150 bp). The authors' analysis ran thus. Demultiplexing of reads and collapsing into UMI consensus sequences were performed with MIGEC, and V(D)J alignment was carried out with MiXCR. Clonotypes responding to the vaccine were identified with edgeR on replicate PBMC samples, with the criteria of FDR below 0.01 and a log2 fold change above 5 up to day 15. Each bulk clonotype was labeled CD4 or CD8 based on which sequenced repertoire, CD4 or CD8, contained the clonotype at higher abundance. TCRdb trimmed public reads at Q25 via fastp, called clones via MiXCR and kept in-frame beta chains. Under each unique CDR3 protein, matching rows form one entry showing the most common genes and DNA. It is TCRdb's table, rather than the study itself, that gives the V and J calls and clone size. The sample records hundreds of thousands of distinct CDR3 sequences, around 12% of which are singletons. The ten largest clones add up to 3.2% of the sample.

What the authors observed across the whole study: Because the study included only two donors, the extent to which the findings can be generalized is limited. Computational filtering was needed because FACS-sorted repertoires could contain abundant contaminating clonotypes from the bulk population. Most clones expanded after primary vaccination (96% of CD4 and around nine tenths of CD8) were re-detected after the booster, suggesting that broad memory maintenance occurred. Compared with the primary T-cell response, the secondary T-cell response was faster but weaker, reaching its peak on day 5 rather than on day 15. A small fraction of clonotypes showed up in both the CD4 and CD8 compartments, probably as a result of convergent recombination.

This sample's treatment or condition label indicates: live attenuated yellow fever vaccine strain. PBMCs were isolated from peripheral blood using a standard Ficoll-Paque protocol. Dynabeads CD4 and CD8 positive selection kits were used to isolate CD4 and CD8 T-cell fractions. RNA was extracted with TriZol from bulk PBMCs, CD4 and CD8 fractions, and dextramer-positive and dextramer-negative fractions. Sequencing used CD4+ T cells sorted from PBMCs, obtained 15 days after the yellow fever booster vaccination. The TCR sequence derives from a man in his late teens or twenties who received the YFV17D yellow fever vaccine. The chain links TRBV6-1 with TRBJ2-4; the D region possibly corresponds to TRBD1 (6 bases align). CDR3 sequence: CASSDGTLNNIQYF. The nucleotides read TGTGCCAGCAGTGACGGGACACTGAATAACATTCAGTACTTC.